This T cell receptor (beta chain) was identified in a study of control samples from healthy donors and cancer patients. This table comes from immunoSEQ multiplex PCR, and its TCRdb copy is limited to in-frame clones, with some not included. The table includes about 15,000 clones, approximately 77% detected once. This CDR3 has 15 residues. In germline, CDR1 is LNHDA, CDR2 SQIVND (reference sequence). Trimming took 3 bases from V and 0 from J, leaving 12 bases between them. The chain carries TRBV19 and TRBJ2-7, with D uncertain. The receptor's source is a female donor with lung cancer. Sequenced sample: formalin-fixed, paraffin-embedded tissue. The CDR3 is CASSIDVGISYEQYF. CDR3 sequence (DNA): TGTGCCAGTAGTATTGACGTGGGTATCTCCTACGAGCAGTACTTC.